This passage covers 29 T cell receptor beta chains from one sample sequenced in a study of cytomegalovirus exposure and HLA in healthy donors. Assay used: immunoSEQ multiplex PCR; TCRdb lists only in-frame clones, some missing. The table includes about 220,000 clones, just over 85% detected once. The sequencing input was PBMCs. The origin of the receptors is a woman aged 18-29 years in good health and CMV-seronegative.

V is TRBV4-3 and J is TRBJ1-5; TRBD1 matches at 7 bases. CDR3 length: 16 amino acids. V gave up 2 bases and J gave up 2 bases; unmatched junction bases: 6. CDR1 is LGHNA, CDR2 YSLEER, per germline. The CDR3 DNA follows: TGCGCCAGCAGCCAATTCGGACAGGTTCGCAATCAGCCCCAGCATTTT. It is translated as CASSQFGQVRNQPQHF.

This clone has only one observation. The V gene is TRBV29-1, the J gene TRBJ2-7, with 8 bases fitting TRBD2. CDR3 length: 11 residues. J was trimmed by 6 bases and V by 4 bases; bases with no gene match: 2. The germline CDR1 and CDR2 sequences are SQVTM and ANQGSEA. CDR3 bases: TGCAGCGTTGGGAGCGGGAGCGAGCAGTACTTC. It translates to CSVGSGSEQYF.

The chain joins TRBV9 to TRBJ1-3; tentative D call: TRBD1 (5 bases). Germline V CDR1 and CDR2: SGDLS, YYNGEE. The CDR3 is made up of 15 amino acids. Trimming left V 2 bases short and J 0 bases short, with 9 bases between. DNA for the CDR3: TGTGCCAGCAGCGTCGACAGCCGCTCTGGAAACACCATATATTTT. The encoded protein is CASSVDSRSGNTIYF.

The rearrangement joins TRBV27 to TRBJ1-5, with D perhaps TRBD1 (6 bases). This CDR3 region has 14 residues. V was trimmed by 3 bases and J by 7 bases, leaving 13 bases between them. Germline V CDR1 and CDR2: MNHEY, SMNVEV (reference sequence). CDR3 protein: CASSFLGAEQPQHF. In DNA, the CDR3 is TGTGCCAGCAGTTTCCTGGGGGCGGAACAGCCCCAGCATTTT.

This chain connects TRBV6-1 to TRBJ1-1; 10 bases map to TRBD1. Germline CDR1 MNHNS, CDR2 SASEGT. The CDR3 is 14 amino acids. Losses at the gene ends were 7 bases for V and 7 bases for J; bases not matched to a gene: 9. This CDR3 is CASTPGQGWVEAFF. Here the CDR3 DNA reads TGTGCCAGCACTCCGGGACAGGGGTGGGTTGAAGCTTTCTTT.

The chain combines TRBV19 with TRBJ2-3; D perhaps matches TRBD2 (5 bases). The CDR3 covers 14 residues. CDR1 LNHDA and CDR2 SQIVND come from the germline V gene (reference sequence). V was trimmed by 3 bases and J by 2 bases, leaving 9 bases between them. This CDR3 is CASSIGEDTDTQYF. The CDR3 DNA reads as TGTGCCAGTAGTATCGGGGAAGACACAGATACGCAGTATTTT.

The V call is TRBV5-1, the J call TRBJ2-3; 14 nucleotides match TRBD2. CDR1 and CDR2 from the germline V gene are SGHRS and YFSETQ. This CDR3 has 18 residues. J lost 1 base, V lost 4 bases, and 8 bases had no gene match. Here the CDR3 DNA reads TGCGCCAGCAGCACCGGGACTAGCGGGAGCTCAGGCACAGATACGCAGTATTTT. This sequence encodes CASSTGTSGSSGTDTQYF.

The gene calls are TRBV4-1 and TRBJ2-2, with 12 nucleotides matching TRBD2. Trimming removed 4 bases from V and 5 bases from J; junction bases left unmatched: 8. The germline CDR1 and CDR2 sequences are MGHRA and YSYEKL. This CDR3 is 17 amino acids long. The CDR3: CASSLPGLAGNTGELFF. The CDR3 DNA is TGCGCCAGCAGCCTTCCAGGACTAGCGGGAAATACCGGGGAGCTGTTTTTT.

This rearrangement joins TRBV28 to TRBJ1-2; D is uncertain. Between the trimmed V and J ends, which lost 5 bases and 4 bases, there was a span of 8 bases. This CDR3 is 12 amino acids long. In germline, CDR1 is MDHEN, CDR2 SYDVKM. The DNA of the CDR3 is TGTGCCAGCAGTCCGGTCCGCTATGGCTACACCTTC. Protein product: CASSPVRYGYTF.

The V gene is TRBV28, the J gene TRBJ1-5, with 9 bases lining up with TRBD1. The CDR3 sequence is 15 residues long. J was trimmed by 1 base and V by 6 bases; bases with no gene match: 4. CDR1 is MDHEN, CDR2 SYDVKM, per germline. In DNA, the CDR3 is TGTGCCAGCAGCTACGACAGGGGGAGCAATCAGCCCCAGCATTTT. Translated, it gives CASSYDRGSNQPQHF.

In DNA, the CDR3 is TGTGCCAGCAGTTTTTCACAATACAATGAGCAGTTCTTC. Translation gives CASSFSQYNEQFF. V is TRBV27 and J is TRBJ2-1; D gene unclear. The length of the CDR3 is 13 residues. In germline, CDR1 is MNHEY, CDR2 SMNVEV (reference sequence). The V end lost 3 bases, the J end lost 4 bases, and 7 bases lay between the germline ends.

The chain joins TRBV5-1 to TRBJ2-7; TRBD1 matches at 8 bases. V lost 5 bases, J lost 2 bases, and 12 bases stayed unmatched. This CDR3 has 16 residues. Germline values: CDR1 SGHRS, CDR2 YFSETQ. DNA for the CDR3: TGCGCCAGCAGGGATGCCGGGACAGGATTCCCCTACGAGCAGTACTTC. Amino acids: CASRDAGTGFPYEQYF. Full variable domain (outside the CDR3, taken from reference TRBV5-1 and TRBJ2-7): KAGVTQTPRYLIKTRGQQVTLSCSPISGHRSVSWYQQTPGQGLQFLFEYFSETQRNKGNFPGRFSGRQFSNSRSEMNVSTLELGDSALYLCASRDAGTGFPYEQYFGPGTRLTVT.

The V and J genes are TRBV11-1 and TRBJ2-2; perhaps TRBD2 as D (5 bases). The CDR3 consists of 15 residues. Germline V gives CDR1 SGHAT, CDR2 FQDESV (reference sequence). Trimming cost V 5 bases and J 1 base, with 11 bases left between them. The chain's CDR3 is CASSMAGGNTGELFF. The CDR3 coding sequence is TGTGCCAGCAGCATGGCGGGCGGGAACACCGGGGAGCTGTTTTTT.

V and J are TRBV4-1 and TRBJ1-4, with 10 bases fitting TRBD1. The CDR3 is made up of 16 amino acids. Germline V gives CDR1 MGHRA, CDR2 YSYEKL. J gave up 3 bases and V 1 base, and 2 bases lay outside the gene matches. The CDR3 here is CASSQVGTGANEKLFF. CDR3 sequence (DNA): TGCGCCAGCAGCCAAGTTGGGACAGGGGCTAATGAAAAACTGTTTTTT.

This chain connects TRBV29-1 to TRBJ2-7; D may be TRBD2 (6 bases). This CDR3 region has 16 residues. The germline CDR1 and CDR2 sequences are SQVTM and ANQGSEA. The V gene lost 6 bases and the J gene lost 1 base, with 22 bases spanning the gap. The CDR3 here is CSVIADTQQRSYEQYF. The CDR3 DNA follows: TGCAGCGTCATAGCGGATACCCAACAACGATCCTACGAGCAGTACTTC.

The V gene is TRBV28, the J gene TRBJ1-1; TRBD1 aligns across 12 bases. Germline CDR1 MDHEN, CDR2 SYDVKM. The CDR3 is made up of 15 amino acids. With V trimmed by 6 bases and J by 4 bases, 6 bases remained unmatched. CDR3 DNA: TGTGCCAGCAGCTGGGACAGGGGGCTGAGCACTGAAGCTTTCTTT. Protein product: CASSWDRGLSTEAFF. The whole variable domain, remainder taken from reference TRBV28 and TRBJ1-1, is DVKVTQSSRYLVKRTGEKVFLECVQDMDHENMFWYRQDPGLGLRLIYFSYDVKMKEKGDIPEGYSVSREKKERFSLILESASTNQTSMYLCASSWDRGLSTEAFFGQGTRLTVV.

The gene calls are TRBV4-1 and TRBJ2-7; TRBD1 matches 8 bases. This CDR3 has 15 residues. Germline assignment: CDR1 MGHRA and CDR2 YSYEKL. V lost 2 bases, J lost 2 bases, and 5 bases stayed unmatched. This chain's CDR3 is CASSQRQGPTYEQYF. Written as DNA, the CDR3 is TGCGCCAGCAGCCAAAGACAGGGGCCCACCTACGAGCAGTACTTC.

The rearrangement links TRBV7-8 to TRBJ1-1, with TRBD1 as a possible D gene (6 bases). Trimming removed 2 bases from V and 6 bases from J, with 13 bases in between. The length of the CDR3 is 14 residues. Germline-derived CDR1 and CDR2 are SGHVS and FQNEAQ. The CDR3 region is CASSLSTQGPEAFF. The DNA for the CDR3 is TGTGCCAGCAGCTTATCTACACAGGGACCTGAAGCTTTCTTT. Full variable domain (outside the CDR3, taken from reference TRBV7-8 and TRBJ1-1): GAGVSQSPRYKVAKRGQDVALRCDPISGHVSLFWYQQALGQGPEFLTYFQNEAQLDKSGLPSDRFFAERPEGSVSTLKIQRTQQEDSAVYLCASSLSTQGPEAFFGQGTRLTVV.

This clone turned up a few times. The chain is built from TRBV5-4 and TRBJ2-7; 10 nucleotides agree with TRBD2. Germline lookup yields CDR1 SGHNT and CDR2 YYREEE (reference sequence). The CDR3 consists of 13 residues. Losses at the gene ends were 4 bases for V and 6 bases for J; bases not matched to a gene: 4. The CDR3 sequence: CASSDLAGVEQYF. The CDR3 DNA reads TGTGCCAGCAGCGACCTAGCGGGAGTCGAGCAGTACTTC.

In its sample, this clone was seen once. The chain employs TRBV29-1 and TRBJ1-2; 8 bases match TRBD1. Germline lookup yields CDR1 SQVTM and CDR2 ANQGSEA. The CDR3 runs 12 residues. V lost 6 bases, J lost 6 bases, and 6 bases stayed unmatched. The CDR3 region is CSVRTGLNGYTF. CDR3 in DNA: TGCAGCGTCCGGACAGGGTTAAATGGCTACACCTTC.

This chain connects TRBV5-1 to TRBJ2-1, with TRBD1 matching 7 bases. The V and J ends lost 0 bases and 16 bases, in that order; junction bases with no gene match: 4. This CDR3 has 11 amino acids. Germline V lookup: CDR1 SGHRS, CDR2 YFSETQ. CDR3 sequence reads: CASSLDGTAFF. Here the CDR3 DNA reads TGCGCCAGCAGCTTGGACGGGACAGCATTCTTC.

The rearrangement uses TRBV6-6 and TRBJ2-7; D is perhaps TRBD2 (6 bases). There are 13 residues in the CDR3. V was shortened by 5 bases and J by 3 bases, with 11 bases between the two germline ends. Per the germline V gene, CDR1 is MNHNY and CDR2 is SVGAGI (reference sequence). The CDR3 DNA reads TGTGCCAGCAGTGTGGAGGGGCTCTACGAGCAGTACTTC. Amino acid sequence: CASSVEGLYEQYF.

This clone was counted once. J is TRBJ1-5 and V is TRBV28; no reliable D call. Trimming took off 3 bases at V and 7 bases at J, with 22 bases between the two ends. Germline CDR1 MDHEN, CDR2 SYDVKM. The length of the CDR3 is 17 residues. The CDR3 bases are TGTGCCAGCAGTTTCCCCGGGTTGCGGGAGCGCAGGCAGCCCCAGCATTTT. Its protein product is CASSFPGLRERRQPQHF. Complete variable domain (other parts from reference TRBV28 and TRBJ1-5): DVKVTQSSRYLVKRTGEKVFLECVQDMDHENMFWYRQDPGLGLRLIYFSYDVKMKEKGDIPEGYSVSREKKERFSLILESASTNQTSMYLCASSFPGLRERRQPQHFGDGTRLSIL.

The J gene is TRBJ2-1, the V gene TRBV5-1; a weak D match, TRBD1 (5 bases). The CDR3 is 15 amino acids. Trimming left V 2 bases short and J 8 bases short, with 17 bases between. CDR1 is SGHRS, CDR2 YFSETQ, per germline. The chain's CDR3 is CASSFERQGRDEQFF. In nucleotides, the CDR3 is TGCGCCAGCAGCTTCGAGCGCCAGGGTCGAGATGAGCAGTTCTTC. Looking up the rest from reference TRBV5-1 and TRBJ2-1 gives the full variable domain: KAGVTQTPRYLIKTRGQQVTLSCSPISGHRSVSWYQQTPGQGLQFLFEYFSETQRNKGNFPGRFSGRQFSNSRSEMNVSTLELGDSALYLCASSFERQGRDEQFFGPGTRLTVL.

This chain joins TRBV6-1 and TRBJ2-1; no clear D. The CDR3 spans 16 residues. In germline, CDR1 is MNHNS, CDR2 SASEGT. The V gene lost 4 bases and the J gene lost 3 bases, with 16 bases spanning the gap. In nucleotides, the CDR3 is TGTGCCAGCAGTGTTCAAGGTCCCTCAGGCTACAATGAGCAGTTCTTC. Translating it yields CASSVQGPSGYNEQFF.

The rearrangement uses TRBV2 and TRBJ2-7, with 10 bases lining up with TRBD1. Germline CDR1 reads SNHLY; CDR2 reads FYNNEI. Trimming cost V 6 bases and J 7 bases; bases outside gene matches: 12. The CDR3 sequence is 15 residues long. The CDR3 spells CASRKTGQGRGEQYF. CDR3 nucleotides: TGTGCCAGCAGGAAGACGGGACAGGGGAGAGGTGAGCAGTACTTC.

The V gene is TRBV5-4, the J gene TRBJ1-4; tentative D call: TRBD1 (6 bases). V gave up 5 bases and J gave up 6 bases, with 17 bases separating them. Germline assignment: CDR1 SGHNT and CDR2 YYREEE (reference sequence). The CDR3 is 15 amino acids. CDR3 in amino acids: CASSFRGHGDEKLFF. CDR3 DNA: TGTGCCAGCAGTTTCAGGGGCCACGGGGATGAAAAACTGTTTTTT.

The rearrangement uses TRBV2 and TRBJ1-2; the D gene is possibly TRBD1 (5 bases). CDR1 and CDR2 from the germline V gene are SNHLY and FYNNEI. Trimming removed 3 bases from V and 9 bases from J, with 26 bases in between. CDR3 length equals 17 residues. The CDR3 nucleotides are TGTGCCAGCAGTGACAACCCCGCCGAGGCAGGGTGGGTTAGCTACACCTTC. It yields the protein CASSDNPAEAGWVSYTF.

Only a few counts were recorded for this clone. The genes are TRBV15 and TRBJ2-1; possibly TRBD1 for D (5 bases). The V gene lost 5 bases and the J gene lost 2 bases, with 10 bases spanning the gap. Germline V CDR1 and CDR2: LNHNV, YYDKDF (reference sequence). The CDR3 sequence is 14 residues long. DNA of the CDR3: TGTGCCACCAGCCTCCCAGGGCCCTACAATGAGCAGTTCTTC. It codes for CATSLPGPYNEQFF.